Presented here are 12 T cell receptor beta chains from one specimen sequenced in a study of human T cells and chemical hapten exposure. Indicated time point: patch test 1, 2 weeks after DPC sensitization. Sample treatment: therapeutic diphenylcyclopropenone sensitization with weekly scalp DPC. TCRdb itself ran the RACE reads through MiXCR, one entry per CDR3 protein. The data contain roughly 200,000 distinct CDR3 sequences, 20% to 25% of them singletons. The sample in question was whole blood, obtained in connection with sensitization to the hapten diphenylcyclopropenone (DPC). The receptors shown here come from a woman in her fifties or sixties with alopecia areata. Some clones in this sample may be carry-over from other donors' samples.

In its sample, this clonotype was seen many times. The chain employs TRBV5-1 and TRBJ2-2, with TRBD1 matching 8 bases. In germline, CDR1 is SGHRS, CDR2 YFSETQ. Trimming removed 4 bases from V and 1 base from J; junction bases left unmatched: 0. CDR3 length: 14 amino acids. CDR3 sequence reads: CASSGTGNTGELFF. The CDR3 DNA follows: TGCGCCAGCAGCGGGACAGGGAACACCGGGGAGCTGTTTTTT.

This clonotype was seen a handful of times. The chain uses TRBV2 and TRBJ2-2, with D perhaps TRBD1 (6 bases). CDR1 SNHLY and CDR2 FYNNEI come from the germline V gene. V was clipped by 1 base and J by 7 bases, with 13 bases between them. This CDR3 region has 15 residues. The CDR3 DNA is TGTGCCAGCAGTGAAGTGAGACAGGCGAGCGGGGAGCTGTTTTTT. It is translated as CASSEVRQASGELFF.

The chain couples TRBV15 to TRBJ2-1; D gene ambiguous. The CDR3 is made up of 14 amino acids. Between the trimmed V and J ends, which lost 1 base and 2 bases, there was a span of 6 bases. Germline lookup yields CDR1 LNHNV and CDR2 YYDKDF (reference sequence). CDR3 residues: CATSRGGPYNEQFF. In DNA, the CDR3 is TGTGCCACCAGCAGAGGAGGTCCCTACAATGAGCAGTTCTTC.

This clonotype was counted between two and nine times. The chain employs TRBV9 and TRBJ2-1; D possibly corresponds to TRBD2 (6 bases). V was shortened by 0 bases and J by 6 bases, with 13 bases between the two germline ends. Germline lookup yields CDR1 SGDLS and CDR2 YYNGEE. The CDR3 spans 15 residues. This CDR3 reads CASSVEVVAANEQFF. The CDR3 DNA reads as TGTGCCAGCAGCGTAGAAGTCGTAGCGGCCAATGAGCAGTTCTTC.

The chain carries TRBV6-2 or TRBV6-3 and TRBJ2-3; TRBD2 aligns across 10 bases. V dropped 4 bases and J dropped 0; count of bases not matched to a gene: 10. This CDR3 comprises 18 residues. The V gene's germline CDR1 is MNHEY and CDR2 SVGEGT. The CDR3 spells CASSFGLAAFPSTDTQYF. CDR3 coding DNA: TGTGCCAGCAGTTTCGGACTAGCGGCGTTCCCTAGCACAGATACGCAGTATTTT.

Only a few counts were recorded for this clonotype. The CDR3 nucleotides are TGCGCCAGCAGCTTCGGGGCAGGGGGGACCTACAATGAGCAGTTCTTC. Protein sequence: CASSFGAGGTYNEQFF. The rearrangement links TRBV5-1 to TRBJ2-1; D perhaps matches TRBD1 (7 bases). V lost 2 bases, J lost 2 bases, and 14 bases lay in between. Per the germline V gene, CDR1 is SGHRS and CDR2 is YFSETQ. This CDR3 has 16 residues.

V gene TRBV6-1 combines with J gene TRBJ1-1, with 10 positions matching TRBD1. V shed 0 bases and J 4 bases; nucleotides not matched to a gene: 5. The CDR3 is made up of 16 amino acids. Germline V CDR1 and CDR2: MNHNS, SASEGT. CDR3 loop: CASSEAGQGEGTEAFF. The CDR3 region has the DNA TGTGCCAGCAGTGAAGCAGGACAGGGGGAGGGCACTGAAGCTTTCTTT.

This clonotype was seen a few times. The gene calls are TRBV6-6 and TRBJ1-5; 8 positions match TRBD1. The CDR3 has 16 amino acids. CDR1 and CDR2 from the germline V gene are MNHNY and SVGAGI (reference sequence). Trimming cost V 2 bases and J 4 bases; bases outside gene matches: 7. CDR3 in amino acids: CASSYKGQAENQPQHF. For the CDR3, the DNA is TGTGCCAGCAGTTACAAGGGACAGGCTGAAAATCAGCCCCAGCATTTT.

The gene calls are TRBV12-3 or TRBV12-4 and TRBJ2-5, with 7 bases lining up with TRBD1. The ends lost 5 bases at V and 3 bases at J; junction bases unmatched: 9. The CDR3 loop spans 15 amino acids. CDR3 nucleotide sequence: TGTGCCAGCAGTCACGACAGGGTGAAGGAAGAGACCCAGTACTTC. It codes for CASSHDRVKEETQYF.

This clonotype has ten or more counts. The V call is TRBV2, the J call TRBJ2-7, with no clear D. Germline-derived CDR1 and CDR2 are SNHLY and FYNNEI. The CDR3 covers 11 residues. Trimming pared 2 bases from V and 7 bases from J, leaving 6 bases between. CDR3 protein: CASSENGEQYF. The CDR3 nucleotides are TGTGCCAGCAGTGAAAACGGGGAGCAGTACTTC.

This clonotype has more than one count but fewer than ten. The rearrangement links TRBV29-1 to TRBJ2-7, with 8 bases matching TRBD1. Germline lookup yields CDR1 SQVTM and CDR2 ANQGSEA. V dropped 6 bases and J dropped 2; count of bases not matched to a gene: 3. This CDR3 contains 12 residues. CDR3 DNA sequence: TGCAGCGTGACGGGACAGGCCTACGAGCAGTACTTC. Its protein product is CSVTGQAYEQYF.

This clonotype was picked up many times. V gene TRBV30 combines with J gene TRBJ1-1; TRBD1 matches 12 bases. The germline V gene has CDR1 GTSNPN and CDR2 SVGIG (reference sequence). The CDR3 sequence is 15 residues long. V lost 0 bases and J lost 5; bases outside the gene matches: 4. The CDR3 DNA sequence: TGTGCCTGGAGTGTAGGGGGACAGGGGGCGACTGAAGCTTTCTTT. Its translation: CAWSVGGQGATEAFF.